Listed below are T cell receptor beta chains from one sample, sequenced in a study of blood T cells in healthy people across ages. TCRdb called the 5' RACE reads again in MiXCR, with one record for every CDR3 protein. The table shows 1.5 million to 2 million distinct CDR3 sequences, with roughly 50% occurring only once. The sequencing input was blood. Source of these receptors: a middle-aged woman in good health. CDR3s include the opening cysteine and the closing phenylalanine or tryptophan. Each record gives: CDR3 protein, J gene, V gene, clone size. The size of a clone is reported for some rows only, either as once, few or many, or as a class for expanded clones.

CASTPPGTGKETQYF TRBJ2-5 TRBV6-5 NA
CASSQDTSGVGTDTQYF TRBJ2-3 TRBV4-3 NA
CASSLEGGGADGYTF TRBJ1-2 TRBV7-2 NA
CSARGAGGNYEQYF TRBJ2-7 TRBV20-1 few
CSADRRTDEQYF TRBJ2-7 TRBV20-1 NA
CASSFTRDRDYNSPLHF TRBJ1-6 TRBV6-2/TRBV6-3 NA
CSSPYTGSKGYEQYF TRBJ2-7 TRBV20-1 NA
CASSPGGGSGYEQYF TRBJ2-7 TRBV7-2 NA
CASSQEKASGITDTQYF TRBJ2-3 TRBV14 NA
CSAGGQGSRGEQYF TRBJ2-7 TRBV20-1 NA
CASSADRSSYNEQFF TRBJ2-1 TRBV7-2 many
CASSSHTPGGGYTF TRBJ1-2 TRBV27 NA
CASSLGRGGGNEQFF TRBJ2-1 TRBV27 NA
CASSLRDRGESSYNEQFF TRBJ2-1 TRBV4-1 few
CASSSGVGQFF TRBJ2-1 TRBV6-5 once
CTSSVPGTGGRTKNIQYF TRBJ2-4 TRBV28 NA
CASSSLVGLESYEQYF TRBJ2-7 TRBV28 few
CASSRLAAYEQYF TRBJ2-5 TRBV28 NA
CASSPYLREMRETQYF TRBJ2-5 TRBV27 NA
CASSSNPRPYEQYF TRBJ2-7 TRBV6-2/TRBV6-3 NA
CASSTGGGINEQFF TRBJ2-1 TRBV7-2 NA
CSARDTGGENIQYF TRBJ2-4 TRBV20-1 few
CASRGSGQPQHF TRBJ1-5 TRBV12-3/TRBV12-4 NA
CASSEHDGQSDTQYF TRBJ2-3 TRBV2 NA
CSATKGTDTQYF TRBJ2-3 TRBV20-1 NA
CASSSSRGLQETQYF TRBJ2-5 TRBV19 NA
CAISELAGGDQFF TRBJ2-1 TRBV10-3 NA
CASRGLAGGHGTDTQYF TRBJ2-3 TRBV2 few
CASSTGQISYGYTF TRBJ1-2 TRBV5-1 NA
CSARRTSDNEQFF TRBJ2-1 TRBV20-1 NA
CASSTGGVWQPQHF TRBJ1-5 TRBV6-6 NA
CASSQDGQRGGLETQYF TRBJ2-5 TRBV4-1 NA
CASSFTLGLRSDTQYF TRBJ2-3 TRBV11-2 NA
CASSQRAPVSNQPQHF TRBJ1-5 TRBV4-1 NA
CASSLAVRGASSTYNEQFF TRBJ2-1 TRBV12-3/TRBV12-4 NA
CSARDMAGISSYNSPLHF TRBJ1-6 TRBV20-1 NA
CASSLLQRGGAKNIQYF TRBJ2-4 TRBV2 NA
CSPDSIYNEQFF TRBJ2-1 TRBV20-1 NA
CSPGDRGNEQYF TRBJ2-5 TRBV29-1 NA
CASRPQGAYEKLFF TRBJ1-4 TRBV12-3/TRBV12-4 once
CSARDSRDSKYGYGEQYF NA TRBV20-1 NA
CASSLLVGSGYTF TRBJ1-2 TRBV28 NA
CASSLEGQDNSPLHF TRBJ1-6 TRBV5-1 once
CASSSRREARETQYF TRBJ2-5 TRBV7-2 NA
CASSQGGIPTNYGYTF TRBJ1-2 TRBV4-1 many
CASRGTGTNNEQFF TRBJ2-1 TRBV7-9 NA
CASSLTQLAGGLSEQFF TRBJ2-1 TRBV7-3 NA
CASTLRQPINYGYTF TRBJ1-2 TRBV6-2/TRBV6-3 NA
CASRPGQGDHEQYF TRBJ2-7 TRBV6-6 once
CASGGPVETQYF TRBJ2-5 TRBV28 few
CASSLEGGSYYEQYF NA TRBV5-1 few
CASSHSIQGYSGANVLTF TRBJ2-6 TRBV3-1 once
CASSLEFVGNEQFF TRBJ2-1 TRBV7-9 NA